This T cell receptor (beta chain) emerged from a study of CXCR3-negative and CXCR3-positive naive CD8 T cells. UMI labels and 5' RACE were used to prepare the TRB cDNA libraries. TCRdb re-called the 5' RACE reads, yielding one record per CDR3 amino acid sequence without DNA. The table for this sample gives fewer than 90,000 distinct CDR3 sequences. The CDR3 contains 13 residues. Germline-derived CDR1 and CDR2 are SGHDN and FVKESK. General study results and limits: Memory CD8+ cells had much lower diversity, and both naive subsets had comparably high diversity. CXCR3-positive naive cells carried more hydrophobic TRB CDR3s than CXCR3-negative naive cells did.

On this clonotype: Antigen unknown.

The source material was naive CXCR3- CD8+ T cells from blood. As for subset: CD45RO-CCR7+CD27+CD95- naive CD8+ T cells lacking CXCR3 (TNR3-). This TCR was recovered from a human donor in good health. Some clones in this sample may be carry-over from other donors' samples. The J gene is TRBJ1-1, the V gene TRBV14. The CDR3 loop reads CASSQVWLAEAFF.